These T cell receptor beta chains were read from a single sample in a study of T-cell reconstitution after alpha-beta-depleted transplantation in children. MiXCR, run by TCRdb on the PCR reads, gives a single entry per CDR3 protein. The table has about 200,000 distinct CDR3 sequences, about 8.7% seen once. This material consisted of PBMCs, mostly from graft donor cells, taken 360 days after TCRalphabeta/CD19-depleted stem cell transplant. The receptor set was obtained from a male patient aged 2 to 10 who had a stem cell transplant for acute myeloid leukemia, so the T cells may come from the graft donor. Both conserved end residues are part of each CDR3. D genes are given only for firm matches. Part of the rows lack a size; the others show once, few, many or a class for expanded clones.

abundance,v_gene,d_gene,j_gene,CDR3nt,CDR3aa
.,TRBV20-1,TRBD2,TRBJ2-4,TGCAGTGCTAGAGATCCCTTACTGGGGGGGGTAGGAAACATTCAGTACTTC,CSARDPLLGGVGNIQYF
.,TRBV20-1,.,TRBJ2-2,TGCAGTGCCAGGGGGGGACCTAGGAACACCGGGGAGCTGTTTTTT,CSARGGPRNTGELFF
many,TRBV6-2/TRBV6-3,.,TRBJ2-5,TGTGCCAGCAGTTACTCGAATGTCAGGAGAGAGACCCAGTACTTC,CASSYSNVRRETQYF
many,TRBV7-2,.,TRBJ1-2,TGTGCCAGCAGCTTAACTTCAGGGACCTATGGCTACACCTTC,CASSLTSGTYGYTF
many,TRBV21-1,.,TRBJ1-6,TGTGCCAGCAGCCATGTATTGGCGGGACAGGGTGGCCCGAATTCACCCCTCCACTTT,CASSHVLAGQGGPNSPLHF
.,TRBV25-1,.,TRBJ1-4,TGTGCCAGCAGTGAATGGCAGGTTAATGAAAAACTGTTTTTT,CASSEWQVNEKLFF
few,TRBV5-1,TRBD2,TRBJ2-7,TGCGCCAGCAGCTTGGAGGGACTAAAAGACTACGAGCAGTACTTC,CASSLEGLKDYEQYF
many,TRBV20-1,TRBD1,TRBJ1-5,TGCAGTGCAATCGTGGGGGACAGGTATCAGCCCCAGCATTTT,CSAIVGDRYQPQHF
few,TRBV4-1,.,TRBJ1-1,TGCGCCAGCAGCCGGGTAGGTTCTACTGAAGCTTTCTTT,CASSRVGSTEAFF
.,TRBV12-3/TRBV12-4,.,TRBJ1-1,TGTGCCACCCTGGGAACAGGGAACACTGAAGCTTTCTTT,CATLGTGNTEAFF
.,TRBV20-1,TRBD1,TRBJ1-6,TGCAGTGCTAGAGTTAATCCGGGACAGGGGTTCGAGTCCTATAATTCACCCCTCCACTTT,CSARVNPGQGFESYNSPLHF
many,TRBV20-1,TRBD2,TRBJ2-7,TGCAGTGCTAGTACGGGAGGGCCCTACGAGCAGTACTTC,CSASTGGPYEQYF
.,TRBV12-3/TRBV12-4,.,TRBJ1-5,TGTGCCAGCAGTTTTCGAGGGACAAAGAATCAGCCCCAGCATTTT,CASSFRGTKNQPQHF
.,TRBV14,.,TRBJ1-1,TGTGCCAGCAGCCCAGGGCGGGGGGGAGTCAACACTGAAGCTTTCTTT,CASSPGRGGVNTEAFF
.,TRBV7-3,.,TRBJ2-2,TGTGCCAGCAGCCCCCAACCCGGTGGTCCGAACACCGGGGAGCTGTTTTTT,CASSPQPGGPNTGELFF
.,TRBV20-1,.,TRBJ2-4,TGCAGTGCTAGGGACGGAGGGCTGAAAAACATTCAGTACTTC,CSARDGGLKNIQYF
many,TRBV5-1,.,TRBJ2-2,TGCGCCAGCAGCTTGTACCAGGACCTCACCGGGGAGCTGTTTTTT,CASSLYQDLTGELFF
many,TRBV27,TRBD2,TRBJ2-3,TGTGCCAGCAGCCCGAGCGGGGGGGCCGCAGATACGCAGTATTTT,CASSPSGGAADTQYF
few,TRBV7-9,TRBD1,TRBJ2-1,TGTGCCAGCAGAACCACAGGGGGCAGCTACAATGAGCAGTTCTTC,CASRTTGGSYNEQFF
few,TRBV7-8,.,TRBJ1-2,TGTGCCAGCAGCGAGCAAGGGGTAGGAAACGGCTATGGCTACACCTTC,CASSEQGVGNGYGYTF
few,TRBV11-2,TRBD1,TRBJ1-5,TGTGCCAGCAGCTCGAAGGACAGGGATGCAAATCAGCCCCAGCATTTT,CASSSKDRDANQPQHF
many,TRBV5-1,.,TRBJ2-1,TGCGCCAGCAGCTTGGAGGACAATGAGCAGTTCTTC,CASSLEDNEQFF
few,TRBV4-1,.,TRBJ2-3,TGCGCCAGCAGCCGTCCAGGGTTCACAGATACGCAGTATTTT,CASSRPGFTDTQYF
many,TRBV29-1,.,TRBJ2-3,TGCAGCGTTCAAGGACATAGCACAGATACGCAGTATTTT,CSVQGHSTDTQYF
many,TRBV4-1,.,TRBJ2-7,TGCGCCAGCAGCCAAGTATCGGGACGATCCTACGAGCAGTACTTC,CASSQVSGRSYEQYF
many,TRBV12-3/TRBV12-4,TRBD1,TRBJ2-5,TGTGCCAGCAGTCACTGGGACAGTGGGGAGACCCAGTACTTC,CASSHWDSGETQYF
many,TRBV29-1,.,TRBJ2-3,TGCAGCGTTGGCGGGTTGGGGAACGGGGCAGATACGCAGTATTTT,CSVGGLGNGADTQYF
few,TRBV5-1,TRBD2,TRBJ2-3,TGCGCCAGCAGCTTGGCCTATCTCCGGGGGGGAAGCACAGATACGCAGTATTTT,CASSLAYLRGGSTDTQYF
many,TRBV7-6,.,TRBJ2-5,TGTGCCAGCAGCCCAGTCCCCCAAGAGACCCAGTACTTC,CASSPVPQETQYF
many,TRBV20-1,.,TRBJ2-7,TGCAGTGCTAGGTCAAACTACGAGCAGTACTTC,CSARSNYEQYF
.,TRBV20-1,.,TRBJ2-1,TGCAGTGCTCGGACAGCCCGTAGCTCCTACAATGAGCAGTTCTTC,CSARTARSSYNEQFF
.,TRBV12-3/TRBV12-4,.,TRBJ2-5,TGTGCCAGCAGTTTAGTATCAGGGGAGACCCAGTACTTC,CASSLVSGETQYF
.,TRBV5-1,.,TRBJ1-5,TGCGCCAGCAGCCGAACGAGTAATCAGCCCCAGCATTTT,CASSRTSNQPQHF
many,TRBV9,.,TRBJ2-2,TGTGCCAGCAGCGTAGAGCCTTCTTCCACCGGGGAGCTGTTTTTT,CASSVEPSSTGELFF
many,TRBV30,.,TRBJ2-7,TGTGCCTGGAGTACCCGCACCTACGAGCAGTACTTC,CAWSTRTYEQYF
few,TRBV4-2,TRBD1,TRBJ1-1,TGTGCCAGCAGCCAGGACCGGTTTAGGACAGGGTTTAATGAAGCTTTCTTT,CASSQDRFRTGFNEAFF
.,TRBV6-1,TRBD2,TRBJ2-1,TGTGCCAGCAGTGAACTAGCGGGAGGGCCAGGTGAGCAGTTCTTC,CASSELAGGPGEQFF
few,TRBV6-2/TRBV6-3,TRBD1,TRBJ2-2,TGTGCCAGCAGCCACGACAGGGACACCGGGGAGCTGTTTTTT,CASSHDRDTGELFF
.,TRBV4-1,.,TRBJ2-4,TGCGCCAGCAGCCAAGAACAGTGGAACATTCAGTACTTC,CASSQEQWNIQYF
many,TRBV7-8,.,TRBJ2-7,TGTGCCAGCAGCTCACTAGGGTTCTACGAGCAGTACTTC,CASSSLGFYEQYF